Reported below is one T cell receptor (beta chain). Its antigen is currently unknown. One junction end does not reproduce the germline sequence, and a read error may be involved. The source of the sample is a study of molecular identifiers for immune sequencing clone quantification. In the study overall: In replicates, the authors split RNA from about 19,000 or 110,000 naive CD8 cells five ways and sequenced four.

RNA fractions of 10%, 30% or 50% and roughly 18,000 to 1,000,000 sorted cells were the source of naive CD8 libraries. Study-wide results and caveats: Highly expanded clone sizes could be underestimated by identical TCR molecules sharing a barcode. Beyond 20 RNA copies, clones held over 99% of effector molecules, compared with under 1% in naive cells.

Via MiXCR, TCRdb re-called the PCR reads, giving one row per CDR3 protein. Among approximately 550,000 distinct CDR3 sequences listed, roughly 24% were seen once. The CDR3 has 15 residues. CDR1 is LGHNA and CDR2 is YSLEER in the germline V gene. The source material was naive CD8+ T cells from blood, with Jurkat cell RNA spiked in. The subset is: FACS-sorted CD8+CD4-CCR7+CD45RA+ naive T cells. The chain is built from TRBV4-3 and TRBJ2-3, with 7 bases lining up with TRBD1. This clonotype was sampled from a human donor in good health. Some libraries in this study had Jurkat cell RNA spiked in. CDR3 coding DNA: TGCCCCAGCAGCCAGTATGAGGGGGCCGAAGATACGCAGTATTTT. It translates to CPSSQYEGAEDTQYF.